The TCR beta chain described here comes from a study of cytomegalovirus exposure and HLA in healthy donors. Study-level background: Approximately 170 million T cells yielded over 90 million unique TCR beta sequences in earlier analysis. Study-wide findings and caveats: Earlier analysis found most TCR beta V segments productive about 90% or about 30% of the time. A later analysis linked a missense DCLRE1C variant to TCR beta V- and J-gene trimming.

Comments on this clone: The antigen remains undetermined.

Both 60 Vbeta primers and 13 Jbeta primers went into the PCR. The repertoire was sequenced with immunoSEQ multiplex PCR; TCRdb's copy has only in-frame clones and lacks some. The sample gives some 70,000 clones, 55% to 70% of which show up once; 3% is in the top ten. Each donor's status was that of a healthy bone marrow donor. V was pared by 2 bases and J by 0 bases, with 14 bases between. Germline CDR1 is SGHAT and CDR2 is FQNNGV. The CDR3 covers 18 residues. Sequenced input: PBMCs. The TCR comes from a woman in her 50s in good health and CMV-seronegative. V usage is TRBV11-2 and J usage is TRBJ2-6; D not certain. The DNA for the CDR3 is TGTGCCAGCAGCTTACGATTTCGATCAGGCTCTGGGGCCAACGTCCTGACTTTC. It yields the protein CASSLRFRSGSGANVLTF. Based on the CDR3 plus reference TRBV11-2 and TRBJ2-6, the full variable domain is EAGVAQSPRYKIIEKRQSVAFWCNPISGHATLYWYQQILGQGPKLLIQFQNNGVVDDSQLPKDRFSAERLKGVDSTLKIQPAKLEDSAVYLCASSLRFRSGSGANVLTFGAGSRLTVL.